The TCR beta chain described here comes from a study of early T cells in non-severe SARS-CoV-2 infection. Study summary: Unsorted whole blood bulk RNA was sequenced, with unpaired chains.

This clonotype appeared once. What it binds is not known. Individual cDNA molecules each received unique molecular identifiers attached to them. A single record per CDR3 protein comes from TCRdb applying MiXCR to the 5' RACE reads. The data contain about 56,000 distinct CDR3 sequences, more than 12% of them singletons. Overall study results and limits: VDJdb matching favored anti-spike CD8 responses, missing private and CD4 specificities.

After removal of 9 bases from V and 2 bases from J, the junction contained 9 bases not matched to a gene. CDR1 is MDHEN and CDR2 is SYDVKM in the germline V gene. This CDR3 region has 15 residues. The receptor comes from an adult who was a healthcare worker with PCR-confirmed SARS-CoV-2 infection or an uninfected control (not recorded which). The sequencing here drew on whole blood, taken at baseline. This chain joins TRBV28 and TRBJ2-7; TRBD2 agrees at 11 bases. The CDR3 DNA reads as TGTGCCAGTAGCGGGAGGGACTCCCGAACCTACGAGCAGTACTTC. This codes for CASSGRDSRTYEQYF.